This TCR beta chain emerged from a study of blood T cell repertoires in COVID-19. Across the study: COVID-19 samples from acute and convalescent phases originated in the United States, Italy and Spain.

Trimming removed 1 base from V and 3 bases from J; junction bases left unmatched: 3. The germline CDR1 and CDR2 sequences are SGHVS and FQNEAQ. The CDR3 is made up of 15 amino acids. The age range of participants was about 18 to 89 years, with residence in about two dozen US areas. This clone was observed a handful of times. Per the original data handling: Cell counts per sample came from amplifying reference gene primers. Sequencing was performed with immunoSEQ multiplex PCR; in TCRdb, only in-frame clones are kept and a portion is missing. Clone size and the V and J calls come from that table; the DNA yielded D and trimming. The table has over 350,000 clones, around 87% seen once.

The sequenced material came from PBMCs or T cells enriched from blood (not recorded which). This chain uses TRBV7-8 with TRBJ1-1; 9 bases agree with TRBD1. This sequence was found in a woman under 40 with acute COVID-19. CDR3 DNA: TGTGCCAGCAGCTTAGGGACAGGGGTCTACACTGAAGCTTTCTTT. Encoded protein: CASSLGTGVYTEAFF. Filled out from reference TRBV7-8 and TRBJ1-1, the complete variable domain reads GAGVSQSPRYKVAKRGQDVALRCDPISGHVSLFWYQQALGQGPEFLTYFQNEAQLDKSGLPSDRFFAERPEGSVSTLKIQRTQQEDSAVYLCASSLGTGVYTEAFFGQGTRLTVV.